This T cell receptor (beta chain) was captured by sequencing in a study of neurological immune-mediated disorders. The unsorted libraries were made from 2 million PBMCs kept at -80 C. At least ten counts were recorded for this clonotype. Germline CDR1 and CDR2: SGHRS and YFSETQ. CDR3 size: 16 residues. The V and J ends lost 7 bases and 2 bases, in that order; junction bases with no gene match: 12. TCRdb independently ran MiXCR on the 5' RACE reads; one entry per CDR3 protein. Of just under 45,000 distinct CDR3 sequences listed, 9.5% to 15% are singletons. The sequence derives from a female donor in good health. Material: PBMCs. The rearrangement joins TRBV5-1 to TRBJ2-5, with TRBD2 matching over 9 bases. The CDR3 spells CASSPAGGPGQETQYF. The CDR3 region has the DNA TGCGCCAGCTCCCCGGCGGGGGGGCCGGGGCAAGAGACCCAGTACTTC.